These 28 T cell receptor beta chains were sequenced from one sample in a study of Ad26.COV2.S vaccination and SARS-CoV-2 variants. The protocol was immunoSEQ multiplex PCR, while the TCRdb copy is restricted to in-frame clones and leaves out a portion. The table includes 300,000 to 500,000 clones, 75% to 90% detected once. The treatment was: around 19 received Ad26.COV2.S at low or high dose, single or two shots; a few received placebo; per-sample allocation not given. The study sampled participants on day 63 after the first vaccine or placebo injection. The source material was peripheral blood, sampled in a trial of Ad26.COV2.S vaccine versus placebo. Receptor source: a person aged 18-65 years who received the Ad26.COV2.S COVID-19 vaccine or a placebo.

As to this clone: Other nucleotide sequences in the sample specify the same CDR3. The chain carries TRBV15 and TRBJ1-1; no clear D gene. Per the germline V gene, CDR1 is LNHNV and CDR2 is YYDKDF (reference sequence). This CDR3 is built from 13 residues. V was trimmed by 0 bases and J by 1 base, leaving 3 bases between them. As DNA, the CDR3 is TGTGCCACCAGCAGAGAGAGGAACACTGAAGCTTTCTTT. Protein: CATSRERNTEAFF.

The chain uses TRBV20-1 and TRBJ2-7; tentative D call: TRBD2 (5 bases). Germline V gene sequence: CDR1 DFQATT, CDR2 SNEGSKA (reference sequence). The CDR3 consists of 15 residues. Trimming took 3 bases from V and 5 from J, leaving 20 bases between them. CDR3 DNA sequence: TGCAGTGCTAGTGATGGACGGAGGAGTTCCCACGAGCAGTACTTC. Translation: CSASDGRRSSHEQYF.

Written as DNA, the CDR3 is TGTGCCAGCAGCAAAGCGTGGGGGGTTCATCAAGAGACCCAGTACTTC. Its protein is CASSKAWGVHQETQYF. The chain employs TRBV21-1 and TRBJ2-5; TRBD2 is the table's D call, not checked against the DNA. TRBV21-1 is a recognized pseudogene. The CDR3 runs to 16 residues.

The chain links TRBV11-2 to TRBJ2-3; 8 bases are a match to TRBD2. The germline CDR1 and CDR2 sequences are SGHAT and FQNNGV. This CDR3 contains 14 residues. J lost 6 bases, V lost 5 bases, and 7 bases had no gene match. The CDR3 protein is CASSLRGGRDTQYF. The CDR3 DNA follows: TGTGCCAGCAGCCTACGGGGGGGCCGGGATACGCAGTATTTT.

The chain combines TRBV19 with TRBJ1-1, with 10 bases lining up with TRBD1. Trimming cost V 6 bases and J 13 bases; bases outside gene matches: 14. CDR1 LNHDA and CDR2 SQIVND come from the germline V gene (reference sequence). The CDR3 runs to 14 residues. The CDR3 is CASRGDRGRVEDFF. DNA of the CDR3: TGTGCCAGTAGGGGGGACAGGGGAAGGGTAGAGGATTTCTTT.

V and J are TRBV11-2 and TRBJ1-3; TRBD1 aligns across 9 bases. The CDR3 is 16 residues long. Germline V gene sequence: CDR1 SGHAT, CDR2 FQNNGV. J was trimmed by 4 bases and V by 4 bases; bases with no gene match: 8. The CDR3 sequence is CASSSLQGARGNTIYF. CDR3 sequence (DNA): TGTGCCAGCAGCTCCCTACAGGGGGCGAGGGGAAACACCATATATTTT.

This clone was counted ten times or more. This rearrangement joins TRBV20-1 to TRBJ1-6; a weak D match, TRBD1 (6 bases). Trimming stripped 6 bases from V and 13 bases from J, with 13 bases between. The CDR3 extends over 11 amino acids. Germline V gene sequence: CDR1 DFQATT, CDR2 SNEGSKA (reference sequence). The CDR3 sequence: CSAEQGPPLHF. The CDR3 DNA reads as TGCAGTGCAGAACAGGGCCCCCCCCTCCACTTT.

The rearrangement uses TRBV5-1 and TRBJ2-2; D remains ambiguous. The CDR3 length is 14 residues. Germline V gene data show CDR1 as SGHRS and CDR2 as YFSETQ. Trimming removed 5 bases from V and 7 bases from J, with 15 bases in between. CDR3 region: CASRDGEGGGELFF. The CDR3 coding sequence is TGCGCCAGCAGGGACGGCGAAGGTGGCGGGGAGCTGTTTTTT.

The chain joins TRBV18 to TRBJ1-2, with 10 bases aligning to TRBD1. CDR1 and CDR2 from the germline V gene are KGHSH and LQKENI. Trimming at V came to 3 bases and at J to 5 bases, leaving 9 bases not matched to a gene. The CDR3 extends over 16 amino acids. CDR3 sequence (DNA): TGTGCCAGCTCACCCGTGACAGGGGGCGCGATTTATGGCTACACCTTC. Translating gives CASSPVTGGAIYGYTF.

The rearrangement uses TRBV5-6 and TRBJ2-7; D perhaps matches TRBD1 (6 bases). The V end was cut by 3 bases, the J end by 4 bases, with 14 bases between. This CDR3 is built from 14 residues. The V gene's germline CDR1 is SGHDT and CDR2 YYEEEE. The CDR3 is CASSYGNRDYEQYF. The CDR3 DNA reads as TGTGCCAGCAGCTATGGTAACAGGGATTACGAGCAGTACTTC.

This sequence joins TRBV10-3 and TRBJ2-7; 10 bases are a match to TRBD1. V was pared by 6 bases and J by 4 bases, with 9 bases of the junction left unmatched. Germline values: CDR1 ENHRY, CDR2 SYGVKD. This CDR3 comprises 15 residues. CDR3 sequence: CAISSGTGEIYEQYF. The CDR3 DNA reads as TGTGCCATCAGCAGTGGGACAGGGGAAATTTACGAGCAGTACTTC.

Written as DNA, the CDR3 is TGTGCCAGCAGCGGACAGCCGACTGACTACACCTTC. Encoded protein: CASSGQPTDYTF. The chain carries TRBV7-9 and TRBJ1-2, with a tentative D call TRBD1 (6 bases). CDR3 length: 12 amino acids. Germline assignment: CDR1 SEHNR and CDR2 FQNEAQ (reference sequence). Deletions cut 5 bases from V and 10 bases from J, with 14 bases between.

J is TRBJ2-2 and V is TRBV19, with D unclear. The V and J ends lost 5 bases and 5 bases respectively, with 15 bases between them. The CDR3 totals 15 residues. Germline values: CDR1 LNHDA, CDR2 SQIVND (reference sequence). The DNA for the CDR3 is TGTGCCAGTAGTTCAGACTCGGTTAGGACCGGGGAGCTGTTTTTT. As protein: CASSSDSVRTGELFF.

This sequence joins TRBV25-1 and TRBJ2-2; a possible D gene is TRBD1 (5 bases). CDR1 and CDR2 from the germline V gene are MGHDK and SYGVNS. Trimming left V 1 base short and J 3 bases short, with 9 bases between. This CDR3 has 15 amino acids. CDR3 nucleotides: TGTGCCAGCAGTGAATGGGGCAGGGACACCGGGGAGCTGTTTTTT. Protein product: CASSEWGRDTGELFF.

V is TRBV7-9 and J is TRBJ1-1; D not certain. This CDR3 spans 13 amino acids. Germline V gives CDR1 SEHNR, CDR2 FQNEAQ (reference sequence). V lost 7 bases, J lost 6 bases, and 15 bases lay in between. Here the CDR3 reads CASTQTVGAEAFF. CDR3 nucleotide sequence: TGTGCCAGCACCCAGACGGTTGGGGCTGAAGCTTTCTTT.

The table lists this clone with a few counts. The chain uses TRBV27 and TRBJ1-4, with 9 bases fitting TRBD1. The J segment lost 8 bases and the V segment lost 6 bases, leaving 7 bases of the junction unmatched. The V gene's germline CDR1 is MNHEY and CDR2 SMNVEV (reference sequence). The CDR3 contains 14 residues. In DNA, the CDR3 is TGTGCCAGCAGCTACGACAGGGGGAGAGAAAAACTGTTTTTT. As protein: CASSYDRGREKLFF. The full variable domain, with the rest looked up from reference TRBV27 and TRBJ1-4, is EAQVTQNPRYLITVTGKKLTVTCSQNMNHEYMSWYRQDPGLGLRQIYYSMNVEVTDKGDVPEGYKVSRKEKRNFPLILESPSPNQTSLYFCASSYDRGREKLFFGSGTQLSVL.

The rearrangement links TRBV3-1 (or the pseudogene TRBV3-2) to TRBJ2-2; D is possibly TRBD1 (5 bases). Between the trimmed V and J ends, which lost 1 base and 4 bases, there was a span of 10 bases. The CDR3 has 15 amino acids. The germline V gene encodes CDR1 LGHDT and CDR2 YNNKEL (reference sequence). The CDR3 DNA reads as TGTGCCAGCAGCCAAGTGTCAGGGTTCACCGGGGAGCTGTTTTTT. As protein: CASSQVSGFTGELFF.

The rearrangement uses TRBV24-1 and TRBJ1-2, with D possibly matching TRBD1 (5 bases). Germline values: CDR1 KGHDR, CDR2 SFDVKD. The V end lost 1 base, the J end lost 6 bases, and 11 bases lay between the germline ends. The CDR3 contains 14 residues. The CDR3 DNA sequence: TGTGCCACCAGTGATTTTGGGGGGGTTGATGGCTACACCTTC. The encoded protein is CATSDFGGVDGYTF.

V usage is TRBV19 and J usage is TRBJ1-6, with TRBD1 identical over 8 bases. This CDR3 region has 15 residues. V was clipped by 5 bases and J by 11 bases; unmatched bases: 11. The germline CDR1 and CDR2 sequences are LNHDA and SQIVND (reference sequence). As DNA, the CDR3 is TGTGCCAGTAGTCTACCGGACAGGGAATCGGCACCCCTCCACTTT. Residues: CASSLPDRESAPLHF.

This chain uses TRBV15 with TRBJ1-6; a weak D match, TRBD1 (6 bases). This CDR3 comprises 15 residues. Germline V gives CDR1 LNHNV, CDR2 YYDKDF (reference sequence). V lost 1 base to trimming and J lost 6 bases, with 10 bases between them. The CDR3 bases are TGTGCCACCAGCAGAGTAGGGGGAAGTAATTCACCCCTCCACTTT. Encoded protein: CATSRVGGSNSPLHF. Combining the CDR3 with reference TRBV15 and TRBJ1-6 gives the whole variable domain DAMVIQNPRYQVTQFGKPVTLSCSQTLNHNVMYWYQQKSSQAPKLLFHYYDKDFNNEADTPDNFQSRRPNTSFCFLDIRSPGLGDTAMYLCATSRVGGSNSPLHFGNGTRLTVT.

The rearrangement links TRBV5-5 to TRBJ1-1, with no clear D. The CDR3 is 15 residues long. Germline CDR1 is SGHKS and CDR2 is YYEKEE (reference sequence). With 0 bases removed from V and 0 bases from J, the gap between germline ends came to 9 bases. CDR3: CASSLDPGMNTEAFF. The CDR3 nucleotides are TGTGCCAGCAGCTTGGATCCGGGAATGAACACTGAAGCTTTCTTT.

The chain employs TRBV6-1 and TRBJ1-5; the D gene is possibly TRBD1 (5 bases). Germline V CDR1 and CDR2: MNHNS, SASEGT. This CDR3 has 15 amino acids. The germline V and J ends were trimmed by 3 bases and 0 bases, with 9 bases remaining between them. CDR3 nucleotides: TGTGCCAGCAGTGACGAGGGGAATAGCAATCAGCCCCAGCATTTT. It translates to CASSDEGNSNQPQHF.

In its sample, this clone was seen once. This rearrangement joins TRBV7-9 to TRBJ1-5; 10 bases align to TRBD1. Germline V gene sequence: CDR1 SEHNR, CDR2 FQNEAQ (reference sequence). With V trimmed by 5 bases and J by 4 bases, 5 bases remained unmatched. The CDR3 length is 15 residues. CDR3 coding DNA: TGTGCCAGCAGCCCCGGGACAGGGGCAAATCAGCCCCAGCATTTT. This sequence encodes CASSPGTGANQPQHF.

This clone was observed a handful of times. The V and J genes are TRBV5-1 and TRBJ2-5; no clear D gene. Germline V CDR1 and CDR2: SGHRS, YFSETQ. There are 16 residues in the CDR3. The V and J ends lost 0 bases and 1 base respectively, with 13 bases between them. The CDR3 protein is CASSLDPSISQETQYF. In nucleotides, the CDR3 is TGCGCCAGCAGCTTGGATCCCTCCATCAGCCAAGAGACCCAGTACTTC.

The chain uses TRBV27 and TRBJ1-5, with D possibly TRBD1 on 5 matching bases. The CDR3 consists of 14 residues. CDR1 is MNHEY and CDR2 is SMNVEV in the germline V gene (reference sequence). V was clipped by 5 bases and J by 4 bases, with 12 bases between them. CDR3: CASSRGGRNQPQHF. The CDR3 region has the DNA TGTGCCAGCAGTCGGGGGGGTCGGAATCAGCCCCAGCATTTT.

This chain uses TRBV25-1 with TRBJ2-3; no reliable D call. CDR3 size: 16 residues. V was clipped by 1 base and J by 7 bases, with 18 bases between them. Germline V lookup: CDR1 MGHDK, CDR2 SYGVNS. The CDR3 DNA reads TGTGCCAGCAGTGAATTGGTCAGGACCTTTCCCAATACGCAGTATTTT. It translates to CASSELVRTFPNTQYF.

The chain links TRBV7-6 to TRBJ1-6; D is unresolved. Deletions cut 5 bases from V and 10 bases from J, with 9 bases between. The CDR3 sequence is 12 residues long. CDR1 and CDR2 (germline): SGHVS, FNYEAQ. The CDR3 DNA reads as TGTGCCAGCAGCCCCCTAGGCTCACCCCTCCACTTT. This translates into CASSPLGSPLHF.

This clone was recorded only once. The J gene is TRBJ2-1, the V gene TRBV7-8; possible D gene TRBD2, 6 bases. Trimming left V 1 base short and J 4 bases short, with 14 bases between. Germline CDR1 is SGHVS and CDR2 is FQNEAQ. This CDR3 has 16 amino acids. The CDR3 spells CASSLGASGGYNEQFF. The CDR3 DNA reads as TGTGCCAGCAGCTTAGGGGCCAGCGGAGGGTACAATGAGCAGTTCTTC.